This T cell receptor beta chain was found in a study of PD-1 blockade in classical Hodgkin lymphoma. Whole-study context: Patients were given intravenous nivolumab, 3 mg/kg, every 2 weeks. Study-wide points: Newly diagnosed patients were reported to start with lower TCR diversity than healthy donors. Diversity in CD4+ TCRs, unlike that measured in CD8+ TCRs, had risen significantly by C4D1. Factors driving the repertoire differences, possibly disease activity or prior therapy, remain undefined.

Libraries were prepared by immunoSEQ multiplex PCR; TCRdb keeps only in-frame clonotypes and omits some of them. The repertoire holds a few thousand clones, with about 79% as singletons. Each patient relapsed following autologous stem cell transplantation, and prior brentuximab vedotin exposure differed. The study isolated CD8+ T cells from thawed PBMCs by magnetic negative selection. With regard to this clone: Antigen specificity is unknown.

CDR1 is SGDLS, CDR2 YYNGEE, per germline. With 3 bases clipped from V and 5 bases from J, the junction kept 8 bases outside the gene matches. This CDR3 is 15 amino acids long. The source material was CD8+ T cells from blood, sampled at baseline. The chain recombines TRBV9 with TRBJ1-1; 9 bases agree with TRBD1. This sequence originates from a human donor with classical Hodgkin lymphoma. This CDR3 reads CASSARTGASTEAFF. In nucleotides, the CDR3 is TGTGCCAGCAGCGCTCGGACAGGGGCGAGTACTGAAGCTTTCTTT.